This is a list of T cell receptor beta chains from one sample in a study of T cells in localized non-small cell lung cancer. Data came from immunoSEQ multiplex PCR; TCRdb stores just in-frame clones and leaves some out. This table holds roughly 35,000 clones, 70% to 90% found once. Here the sequenced sample was peripheral blood, taken before any cancer treatment. These receptors all come from a woman aged 40-69 years with stage I lung adenocarcinoma. Both conserved end residues are trimmed from each CDR3. A D gene is named only where the DNA matches it firmly.

D gene,J gene,V gene,CDR3 protein
NA,TRBJ1-4,TRBV5-6,ASSLSVWGNEKLF
NA,TRBJ2-1,TRBV4-2,ASSPLARESNRANEQF
TRBD2,TRBJ2-1,TRBV29-1,SVRAGGPYNEQF
TRBD1,TRBJ1-5,TRBV6-1,ASSRTGTGLQPQH
NA,TRBJ2-1,TRBV7-6,ASSLAGRGYSYNEQF
TRBD2,TRBJ2-5,TRBV5-4,ASSTTSGGAGETQY
TRBD2,TRBJ2-1,TRBV9,ASSVNSGGAVEQF
NA,TRBJ1-5,TRBV28,ASSLNQPQH
NA,TRBJ2-1,TRBV10-1,ARRGGSTAYNEQF
TRBD1,TRBJ2-5,TRBV28,ASSFGTGEAETQY
NA,TRBJ1-4,TRBV5-1,ASSLGGADEKLF
NA,TRBJ1-5,TRBV6-6,ASKLRAAGDQPQH
NA,TRBJ2-7,TRBV28,ASSFRHFGKTNTARNYEQY
NA,TRBJ2-7,TRBV18,ASSGTSNEQY
TRBD1,TRBJ1-2,TRBV28,ASRGDRESYT
NA,TRBJ1-1,TRBV29-1,SVMGGLDTEAF
NA,TRBJ2-5,TRBV11-2,ASSLPRETQY
TRBD2,TRBJ2-3,TRBV7-3,ASSPRTSGGTDTQY
NA,TRBJ1-4,TRBV28,ASSLMVGAGEKLF
TRBD1,TRBJ2-7,TRBV6-4,ASSDAPGQGNYEQY
NA,TRBJ2-2,TRBV9,ASSPEGITGELF
TRBD1,TRBJ1-2,TRBV28,ASSPGMGQPYGYT
NA,TRBJ1-2,TRBV2,ASSDTGGDYGYT
NA,TRBJ1-1,TRBV19,ASRLIGTNTEAF
NA,TRBJ2-5,TRBV4-2,ASSQEALVRETQY
NA,TRBJ1-4,TRBV4-1,ASSQPRWGTATNEKLF
TRBD1,TRBJ1-4,TRBV9,ASSGATGGSEKLF
NA,TRBJ2-3,TRBV6-4,ASSLNGGTDTQY
NA,TRBJ2-3,TRBV2,ASSEGARTDTQY
NA,TRBJ1-4,TRBV6-1,ASSEVGRGNEKLF
NA,TRBJ1-2,TRBV6-5,ASSYTTEIGYT
TRBD1,TRBJ1-5,TRBV6-5,ASMPDRAGGQPQH
TRBD1,TRBJ1-5,TRBV5-1,ASSLGLITGQGSSNQPQH
NA,TRBJ1-1,TRBV7-3,ASSSTSMNTEAF
NA,TRBJ2-7,TRBV28,ASSPNRGGYEQY
NA,TRBJ1-2,TRBV5-4,ASSLVRRGRTYGYT
NA,TRBJ1-1,TRBV4-2,ASSQVQMNTEAF
NA,TRBJ1-2,TRBV19,ASSFREGRLYT
NA,TRBJ1-1,TRBV7-2,ASSLSVQLPGF
NA,TRBJ1-2,TRBV18,ASSPQTEYGYT
NA,TRBJ1-4,TRBV30,AWAPGHGEKLF
TRBD1,TRBJ1-1,TRBV2,ASRWTGGDTEAF
NA,TRBJ1-2,TRBV5-5,ASSRGAGNYGYT
TRBD1,TRBJ1-6,TRBV7-9,ASSLAPGTGNSPLH
NA,TRBJ1-2,TRBV6-1,ASREQGQRGYT
NA,TRBJ1-5,TRBV5-5,ASSLFISYSNQPQH
TRBD1,TRBJ1-4,TRBV18,ASSPPDRAEKLF
NA,TRBJ1-2,TRBV5-1,ASSLLSPNYGYT
NA,TRBJ1-5,TRBV1,TSSQDPGSFNQPQH
NA,TRBJ1-5,TRBV13,ASSLEVPRGGSNQPQH
NA,TRBJ1-2,TRBV6-1,ASRRGNRVIYGYT
NA,TRBJ1-1,TRBV6-5,ASTHHAGVVTEAF
TRBD2,TRBJ2-7,TRBV7-2,ASSSRGGRVPEQY
TRBD1,TRBJ1-5,TRBV6-1,ASSEYTGGLYSNQPQH
NA,TRBJ2-7,TRBV19,ASSIAPRPSGKEQY
TRBD2,TRBJ2-7,TRBV7-2,ASSHGRSYEQY